This TCR beta chain was sequenced during a study of early T cells in non-severe SARS-CoV-2 infection. Overall study context: Whole-blood bulk RNA, unsorted, was sequenced, and chains were unpaired.

Only a few counts were recorded for this clonotype. What it binds is not known. Whole-study results and caveats: Matching results from VDJdb favored anti-spike CD8 responses, leaving private and CD4 specificities undetected.

Germline CDR1 and CDR2: MDHEN and SYDVKM. The CDR3 has 18 amino acids. After removal of 7 bases from V and 1 base from J, the junction contained 15 bases not matched to a gene. Individual cDNA molecules were tagged with unique molecular identifiers. From the 5' RACE reads, TCRdb called clonotypes with MiXCR, one entry per CDR3 protein. The sample consists of tens of thousands of distinct CDR3 sequences, around 4% of them appearing once. The sequenced sample consisted of whole blood. The chain employs TRBV28 and TRBJ1-1; 10 nucleotides align to TRBD1. This TCR was sampled from an adult who was a healthcare worker with PCR-confirmed SARS-CoV-2 infection or an uninfected control (not recorded which). This CDR3 is CASNPLGTGVRRNTEAFF. CDR3 nucleotides: TGTGCCAGCAACCCTTTAGGGACAGGGGTTAGGCGGAACACTGAAGCTTTCTTT.